This T cell receptor beta chain stems from a study of cytomegalovirus exposure and HLA in healthy donors. This clone has more than one count but fewer than ten. Its specificity is unknown. CDR1 and CDR2 from the germline V gene are SEHNR and FQNEAQ (reference sequence). This CDR3 is 14 amino acids long. V was clipped by 3 bases and J by 1 base, with 7 bases between them. Whole-study findings and limits: The classifier reportedly diagnosed cytomegalovirus status with high sensitivity and specificity. In a later analysis, TCR beta V- and J-gene trimming showed a link to a missense DCLRE1C variant.

PCR employed 60 Vbeta and 13 Jbeta primers. Here immunoSEQ multiplex PCR was the method, and the copy in TCRdb shows in-frame clones only, minus some. The data show 120,000 or so clones, around four fifths seen once. This receptor was taken from a young man in good health and CMV-seropositive. The source material was PBMCs. The chain employs TRBV7-9 and TRBJ1-5; D remains ambiguous. CDR3 coding DNA: TGTGCCAGCAGCTTGGAGCAAAGCAATCAGCCCCAGCATTTT. Its translation is CASSLEQSNQPQHF.